This TCR beta chain was identified in a study of T cell changes during pregnancy in multiple sclerosis. This CDR3 has 14 residues. Between the trimmed V and J ends, which lost 2 bases and 4 bases, there was a span of 12 bases. The germline V gene has CDR1 SGHRS and CDR2 YFSETQ. TCRdb's copy holds only in-frame clones and misses some; the assay was immunoSEQ multiplex PCR. Of around 45,000 clones in the sample, 80% to 90% are singletons; the top ten hold approximately 8%. The sample consisted of CD8+ T cells from peripheral blood mononuclear cells, taken in the second trimester of pregnancy. The chain employs TRBV5-1 and TRBJ2-5; TRBD2 is a possible D gene (5 bases). This receptor was identified in a female donor with multiple sclerosis, enrolled in a pregnancy study. This CDR3 is CASSFGRTPETQYF. Written as DNA, the CDR3 is TGCGCCAGCAGCTTTGGGAGAACGCCAGAGACCCAGTACTTC.